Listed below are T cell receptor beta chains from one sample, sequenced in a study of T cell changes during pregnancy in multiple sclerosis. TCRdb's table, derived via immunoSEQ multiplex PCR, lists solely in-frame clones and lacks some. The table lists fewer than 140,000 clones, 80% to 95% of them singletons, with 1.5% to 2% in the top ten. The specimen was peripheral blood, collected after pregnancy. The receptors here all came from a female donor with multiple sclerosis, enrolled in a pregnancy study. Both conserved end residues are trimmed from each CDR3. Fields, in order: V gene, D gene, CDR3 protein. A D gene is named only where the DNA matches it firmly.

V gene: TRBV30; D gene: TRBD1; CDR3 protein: AWSVRGDRVFTEAF
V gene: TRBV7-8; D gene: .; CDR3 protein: ASSSLAVSSYEQY
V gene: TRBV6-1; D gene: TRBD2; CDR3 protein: ASTAGGTKYNEQF
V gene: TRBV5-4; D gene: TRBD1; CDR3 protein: ASSFGTGNTIY
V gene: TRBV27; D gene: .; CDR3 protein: ASSSRLATNEKLF
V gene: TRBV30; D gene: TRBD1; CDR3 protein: AWNMGRGLGEQY
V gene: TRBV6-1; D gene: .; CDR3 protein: ASSATSETQY
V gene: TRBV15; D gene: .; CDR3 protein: ATSGTLGDSPLH
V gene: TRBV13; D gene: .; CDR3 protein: ASSLVGGSYEQY
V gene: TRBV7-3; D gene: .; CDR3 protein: ASSLRGPMNTEAF
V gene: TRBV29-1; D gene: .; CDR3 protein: SVSRGGEDGYT
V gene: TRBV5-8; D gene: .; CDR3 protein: ASNTDSLVYGYT
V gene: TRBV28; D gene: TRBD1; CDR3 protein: ASSLGGQGMVEAF
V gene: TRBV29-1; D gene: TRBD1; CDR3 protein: SGRTGVGGANVLT
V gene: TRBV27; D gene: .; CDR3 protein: ASSSHPSSANEQF
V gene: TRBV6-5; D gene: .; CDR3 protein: ASSYAERGPGELF
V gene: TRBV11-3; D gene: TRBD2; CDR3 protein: ASSLVAGSDEQY
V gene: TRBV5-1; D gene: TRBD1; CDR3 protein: ASSLANQTGGEKGYT
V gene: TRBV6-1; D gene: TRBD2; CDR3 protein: ASSEELAGSYEQY
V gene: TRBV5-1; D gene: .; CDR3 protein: ASSLERVFSGNTIY
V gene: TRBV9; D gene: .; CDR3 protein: ASSKEGDSYSGNTIY
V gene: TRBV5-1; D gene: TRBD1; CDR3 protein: ASSDSGTGEAGELF
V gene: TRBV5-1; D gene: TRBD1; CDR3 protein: ASSLAGTGSSDNEQF